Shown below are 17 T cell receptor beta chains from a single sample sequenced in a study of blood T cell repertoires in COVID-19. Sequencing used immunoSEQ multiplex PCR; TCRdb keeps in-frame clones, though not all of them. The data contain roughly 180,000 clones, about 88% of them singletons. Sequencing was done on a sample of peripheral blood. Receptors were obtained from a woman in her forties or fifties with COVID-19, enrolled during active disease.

This CDR3 reads CASSTPRGTQYF. CDR3 nucleotide sequence: TGTGCCAGCAGTACCCCTCGGGGAACCCAGTACTTC. V and J are TRBV12-3 or TRBV12-4 and TRBJ2-5; D is possibly TRBD2 (5 bases). Trimming left V 5 bases short and J 8 bases short, with 12 bases between. This CDR3 has 12 residues.

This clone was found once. Here the CDR3 reads CASTRGSYGYTF. As DNA, the CDR3 is TGCGCCAGCACCCGAGGCAGCTATGGCTACACCTTC. The chain joins TRBV23-1 to TRBJ1-2, with D hard to call. TRBV23-1 is sorted into the ORF group, with uncertain function. The CDR3 sequence is 12 residues long. Trimming removed 7 bases from V and 4 bases from J, with 10 bases in between.

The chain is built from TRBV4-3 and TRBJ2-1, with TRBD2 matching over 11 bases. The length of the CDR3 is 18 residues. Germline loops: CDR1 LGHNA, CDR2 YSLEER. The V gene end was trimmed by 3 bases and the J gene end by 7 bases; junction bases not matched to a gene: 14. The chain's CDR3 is CASSHSGASGGRGNEQFF. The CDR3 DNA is TGCGCCAGCAGCCACTCTGGGGCTAGCGGGGGGCGAGGGAATGAGCAGTTCTTC.

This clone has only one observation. Here the CDR3 DNA reads TGTGCCAGCAGCCGAACAGGCTCGGGACAGGACACTGAAGCTTTCTTT. Protein product: CASSRTGSGQDTEAFF. This chain links TRBV7-9 with TRBJ1-1; TRBD1 aligns across 8 bases. The CDR3 has 16 residues. CDR1 and CDR2 (germline): SEHNR, FQNEAQ (reference sequence). V trimming: 5 bases; J trimming: 3 bases; junction bases outside the gene matches: 11.

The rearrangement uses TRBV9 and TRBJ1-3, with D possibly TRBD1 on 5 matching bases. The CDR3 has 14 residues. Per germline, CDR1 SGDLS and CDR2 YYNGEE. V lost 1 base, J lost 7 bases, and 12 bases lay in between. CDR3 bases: TGTGCCAGCAGCGTAAACACAGGCCTGAACACCATATATTTT. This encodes CASSVNTGLNTIYF.

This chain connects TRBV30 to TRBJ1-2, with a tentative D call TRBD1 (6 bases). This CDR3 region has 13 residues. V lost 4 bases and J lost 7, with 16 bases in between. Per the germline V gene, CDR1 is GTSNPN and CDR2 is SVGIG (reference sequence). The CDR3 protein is CAWTQTGTGGYTF. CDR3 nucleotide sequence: TGTGCCTGGACCCAAACAGGGACCGGTGGCTACACCTTC.

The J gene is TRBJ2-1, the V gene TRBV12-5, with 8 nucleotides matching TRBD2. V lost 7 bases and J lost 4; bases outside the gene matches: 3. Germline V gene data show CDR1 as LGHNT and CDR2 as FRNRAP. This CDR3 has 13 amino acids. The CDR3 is CASVPGGYNEQFF. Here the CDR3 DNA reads TGTGCTAGTGTCCCGGGGGGGTACAATGAGCAGTTCTTC.

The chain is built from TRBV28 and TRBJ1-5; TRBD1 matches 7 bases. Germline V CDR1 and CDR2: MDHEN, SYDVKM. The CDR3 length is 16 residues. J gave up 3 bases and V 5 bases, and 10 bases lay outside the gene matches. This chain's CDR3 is CASSTRDSALNQPQHF. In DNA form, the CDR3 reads TGTGCCAGCAGTACAAGGGACAGCGCCCTCAATCAGCCCCAGCATTTT.

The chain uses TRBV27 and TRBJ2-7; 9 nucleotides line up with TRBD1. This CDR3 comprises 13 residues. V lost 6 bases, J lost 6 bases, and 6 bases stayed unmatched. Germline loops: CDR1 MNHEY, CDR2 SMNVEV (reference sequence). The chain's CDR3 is CASRGQGYGEQYF. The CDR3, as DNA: TGTGCCAGCAGAGGACAGGGGTACGGCGAGCAGTACTTC.

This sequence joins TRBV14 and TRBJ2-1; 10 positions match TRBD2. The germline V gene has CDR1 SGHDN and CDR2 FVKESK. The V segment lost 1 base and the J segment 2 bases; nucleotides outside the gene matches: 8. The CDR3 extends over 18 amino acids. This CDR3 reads CASSQALGAGGPYNEQFF. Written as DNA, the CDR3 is TGTGCCAGCAGCCAAGCCCTAGGAGCGGGGGGGCCCTACAATGAGCAGTTCTTC.

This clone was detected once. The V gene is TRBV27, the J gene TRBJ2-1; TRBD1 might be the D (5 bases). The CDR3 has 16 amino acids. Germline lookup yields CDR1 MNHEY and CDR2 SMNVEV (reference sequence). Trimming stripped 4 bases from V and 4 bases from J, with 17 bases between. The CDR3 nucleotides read TGTGCCAGCAGTTACCAGGGAAGGGGCTATTACAATGAGCAGTTCTTC. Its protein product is CASSYQGRGYYNEQFF.

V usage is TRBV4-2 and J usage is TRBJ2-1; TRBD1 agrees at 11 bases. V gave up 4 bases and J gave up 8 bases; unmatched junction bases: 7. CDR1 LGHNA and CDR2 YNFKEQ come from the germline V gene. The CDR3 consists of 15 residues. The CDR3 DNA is TGTGCCAGCAGCCGAGGACAGGGGGCGAGGGATGAGCAGTTCTTC. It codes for CASSRGQGARDEQFF.

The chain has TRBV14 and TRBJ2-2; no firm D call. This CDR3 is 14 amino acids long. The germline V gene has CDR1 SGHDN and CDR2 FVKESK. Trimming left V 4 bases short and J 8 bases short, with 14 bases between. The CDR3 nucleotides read TGTGCCAGCAGCCCCCATCAGGCGTTAGGGGAGCTGTTTTTT. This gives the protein CASSPHQALGELFF.

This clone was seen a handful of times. The CDR3 sequence is CASSSPLAGASTDTQYF. CDR3 bases: TGTGCCAGCAGCTCTCCACTAGCGGGGGCTAGCACAGATACGCAGTATTTT. J is TRBJ2-3 and V is TRBV7-3, with 11 bases fitting TRBD2. This CDR3 spans 17 amino acids. Trimming took 4 bases from V and 0 from J; bases not matched to a gene: 6. From germline, CDR1 is SGHTA and CDR2 FQGTGA.

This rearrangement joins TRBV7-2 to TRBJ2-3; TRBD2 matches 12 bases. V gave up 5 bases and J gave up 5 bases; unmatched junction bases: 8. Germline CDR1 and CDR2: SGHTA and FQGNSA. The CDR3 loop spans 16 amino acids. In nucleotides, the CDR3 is TGTGCCAGCAGCCCTCTAGCGGGGGGGCCCGGAGATACGCAGTATTTT. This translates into CASSPLAGGPGDTQYF.

CDR3 coding DNA: TGTGCCAGCAGCTTACAGATATATAGCAATCAGCCCCAGCATTTT. It is translated as CASSLQIYSNQPQHF. This rearrangement joins TRBV7-2 to TRBJ1-5; D uncertain. The CDR3 has 15 amino acids. Trimming removed 2 bases at V and 0 bases at J, with 8 bases between. Germline-derived CDR1 and CDR2 are SGHTA and FQGNSA. Together with reference TRBV7-2 and TRBJ1-5, the CDR3 gives the full variable domain: GAGVSQSPSNKVTEKGKDVELRCDPISGHTALYWYRQSLGQGLEFLIYFQGNSAPDKSGLPSDRFSAERTGGSVSTLTIQRTQQEDSAVYLCASSLQIYSNQPQHFGDGTRLSIL.

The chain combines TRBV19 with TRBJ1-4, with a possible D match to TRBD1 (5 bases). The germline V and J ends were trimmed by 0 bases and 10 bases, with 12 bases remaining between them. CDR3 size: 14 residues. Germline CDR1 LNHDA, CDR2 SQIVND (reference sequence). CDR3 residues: CASSIDGGGGKLFF. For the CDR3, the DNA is TGTGCCAGTAGTATAGACGGCGGGGGGGGAAAACTGTTTTTT.